Listed below are T cell receptor beta chains from one sample, sequenced in a study of beta chain features in type 1 diabetes. Profiled with immunoSEQ multiplex PCR; TCRdb holds only in-frame clones, not every one. The data hold some 640,000 clones, with around 15% observed a single time. Sequenced: naive CD4+ T cells from blood. These receptors all stem from a man between 18 and 29 years old with type 1 diabetes. Both conserved end residues are trimmed from each CDR3. Not all rows give a size; the values are once, few, many and, for expanded clones, a class.

j_gene | v_gene | len | abundance | CDR3aa
TRBJ2-3 | TRBV28 | 12 | few | ASSFGGSTDTQY
TRBJ1-1 | TRBV30 | 11 | - | AWVGQGNTEAF
TRBJ2-7 | TRBV19 | 13 | few | ASSIDPPFSYEQY
TRBJ2-1 | TRBV6-6 | 13 | - | ASSSPGLASNEQF
TRBJ1-2 | TRBV4-1 | 12 | few | ASSQSARAGGYT
TRBJ2-5 | TRBV7-2 | 13 | - | ASSLADGSVKTQY
TRBJ2-1 | TRBV15 | 13 | - | ATSSGLIWNNEQF
TRBJ1-2 | TRBV6-5 | 11 | few | ASSWKTDYGYT
TRBJ2-4 | TRBV5-6 | 15 | few | ASSLVDGYLAKNIQY
TRBJ2-1 | TRBV14 | 12 | few | ASSQAPRGSEQF
TRBJ1-2 | TRBV7-2 | 11 | few | ASSVAGVYGYT
TRBJ1-2 | TRBV9 | 14 | few | ASSVASDTANYGYT
TRBJ1-2 | TRBV19 | 13 | few | ASSIVRGARHGYT
TRBJ2-3 | TRBV30 | 13 | - | AWTRAGVFTDTQY
TRBJ2-3 | TRBV11-3 | 12 | - | ASSRDRHTDTQY
TRBJ1-2 | TRBV29-1 | 10 | few | SVDFRDYGYT
TRBJ2-7 | TRBV5-1 | 12 | - | ASSLAQPLYEQY
TRBJ2-7 | TRBV18 | 13 | - | ASATGALSSYEQY
TRBJ2-1 | TRBV29-1 | 14 | - | SVEDGAPHPYNEQF
TRBJ2-7 | TRBV6-1 | 13 | - | ASSEVTGFSYEQY
TRBJ2-3 | TRBV5-6 | 13 | few | ASSLLAGVADTQY
TRBJ1-2 | TRBV4-3 | 14 | few | ASSKADPGTTYGYT
TRBJ2-5 | TRBV15 | 13 | few | ATSRPGQGGKTQY
TRBJ1-6 | TRBV7-2 | 15 | - | ASSRLPGTSVVSPLH
TRBJ1-5 | TRBV6-5 | 13 | - | ASSTTQGAYQPQH
TRBJ2-7 | TRBV7-9 | 11 | few | ASSFSGAYEQY
TRBJ1-2 | TRBV9 | 12 | - | ASSVGHLDYGYT
TRBJ2-3 | TRBV9 | 14 | few | ASSVGSMTGTDTQY
TRBJ2-1 | TRBV7-2 | 13 | - | ASSLYLGSYNEQF
TRBJ1-1 | TRBV27 | 11 | - | ASSNYRGHEAF
TRBJ1-2 | TRBV15 | 12 | - | ATSRAGSNYGYT
TRBJ2-1 | TRBV7-2 | 11 | - | ASWYRDHNEQF
TRBJ2-3 | TRBV5-1 | 12 | few | ASSLGGDTDTQY
TRBJ1-2 | TRBV25-1 | 11 | - | ASSVEELYGYT
TRBJ2-2 | TRBV18 | 13 | - | ASSPTLESTGELF
TRBJ2-5 | TRBV10-3 | 10 | few | AISAAEETQY
TRBJ2-5 | TRBV6-5 | 14 | - | ASSFTLAGSGVTQY
TRBJ1-4 | TRBV23-1 | 16 | few | ASSQSRGRGWASEKLF
TRBJ2-2 | TRBV28 | 17 | - | ASSLIPSGGGLNTGELF
TRBJ1-2 | TRBV30 | 11 | few | AWSVGVWSGYT
TRBJ1-1 | TRBV7-9 | 13 | - | ASSGTIPASVGAF
TRBJ2-7 | TRBV15 | 13 | - | ATSRGAGATYEQY